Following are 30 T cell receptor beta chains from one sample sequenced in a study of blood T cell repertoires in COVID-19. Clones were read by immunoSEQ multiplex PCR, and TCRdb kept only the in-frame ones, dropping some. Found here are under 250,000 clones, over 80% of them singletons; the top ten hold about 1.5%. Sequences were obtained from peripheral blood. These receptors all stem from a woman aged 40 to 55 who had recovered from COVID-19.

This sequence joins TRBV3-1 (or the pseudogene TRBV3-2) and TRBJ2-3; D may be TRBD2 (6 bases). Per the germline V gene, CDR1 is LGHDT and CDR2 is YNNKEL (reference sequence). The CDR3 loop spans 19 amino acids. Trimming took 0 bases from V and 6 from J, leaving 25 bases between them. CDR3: CASSQDGSGRFSPQDTQYF. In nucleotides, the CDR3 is TGTGCCAGCAGCCAAGATGGATCAGGGAGGTTTTCACCTCAGGATACGCAGTATTTT.

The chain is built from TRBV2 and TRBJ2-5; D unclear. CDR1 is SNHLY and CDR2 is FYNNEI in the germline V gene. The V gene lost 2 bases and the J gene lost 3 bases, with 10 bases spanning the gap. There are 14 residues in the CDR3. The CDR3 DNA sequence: TGTGCCAGCAGTGAACACTGGGCGAAAGAGACCCAGTACTTC. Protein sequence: CASSEHWAKETQYF.

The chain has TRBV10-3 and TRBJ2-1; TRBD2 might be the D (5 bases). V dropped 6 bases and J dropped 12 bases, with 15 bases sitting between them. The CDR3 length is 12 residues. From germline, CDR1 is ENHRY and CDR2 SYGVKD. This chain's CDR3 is CAISKDSPPQFF. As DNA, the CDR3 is TGTGCCATCAGCAAGGACTCCCCGCCGCAGTTCTTC.

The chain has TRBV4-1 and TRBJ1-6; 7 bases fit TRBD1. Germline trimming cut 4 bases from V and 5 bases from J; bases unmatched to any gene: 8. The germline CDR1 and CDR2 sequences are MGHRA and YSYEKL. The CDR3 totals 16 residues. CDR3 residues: CASSLKGTVDNSPLHF. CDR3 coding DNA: TGCGCCAGCAGCCTAAAAGGGACAGTGGATAATTCACCCCTCCACTTT.

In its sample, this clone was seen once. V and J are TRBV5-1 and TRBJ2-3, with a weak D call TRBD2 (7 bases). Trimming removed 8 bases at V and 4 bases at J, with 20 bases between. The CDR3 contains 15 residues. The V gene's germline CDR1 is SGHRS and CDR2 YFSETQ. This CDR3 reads CASIAGEGFPDTQYF. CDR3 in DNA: TGCGCCAGTATAGCAGGGGAGGGCTTCCCAGATACGCAGTATTTT.

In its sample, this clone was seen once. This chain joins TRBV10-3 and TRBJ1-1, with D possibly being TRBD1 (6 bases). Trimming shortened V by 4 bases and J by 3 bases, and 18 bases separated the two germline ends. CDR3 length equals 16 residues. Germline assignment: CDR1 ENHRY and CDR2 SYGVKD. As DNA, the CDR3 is TGTGCCATCAGTGGGTTTACGGGGGGCCCGGACACTGAAGCTTTCTTT. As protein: CAISGFTGGPDTEAFF.

This CDR3 reads CASSYSQTVGQPQHF. In nucleotides, the CDR3 is TGTGCCAGCAGTTACTCACAGACGGTTGGACAGCCCCAGCATTTT. The chain is built from TRBV6-5 and TRBJ1-5; D is unresolved. The CDR3 spans 15 residues. The germline gives CDR1 MNHEY, CDR2 SVGAGI. Trimming removed 0 bases from V and 7 bases from J, with 13 bases in between.

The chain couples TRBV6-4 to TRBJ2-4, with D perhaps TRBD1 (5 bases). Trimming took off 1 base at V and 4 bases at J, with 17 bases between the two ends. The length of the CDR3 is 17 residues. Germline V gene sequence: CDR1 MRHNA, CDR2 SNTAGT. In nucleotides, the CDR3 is TGTGCCAGCAGTGACTTTCGGCCCCAGGGTAGGAAAAACATTCAGTACTTC. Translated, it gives CASSDFRPQGRKNIQYF.

CDR3: CASSSALRWGRETQYF. The CDR3, as DNA: TGTGCCAGCAGCTCCGCCCTCAGGTGGGGGCGAGAGACCCAGTACTTC. The V call is TRBV11-2, the J call TRBJ2-5; the D gene is possibly TRBD1 (6 bases). Trimming took 4 bases from V and 4 from J, leaving 19 bases between them. The CDR3 loop spans 16 amino acids. Germline assignment: CDR1 SGHAT and CDR2 FQNNGV.

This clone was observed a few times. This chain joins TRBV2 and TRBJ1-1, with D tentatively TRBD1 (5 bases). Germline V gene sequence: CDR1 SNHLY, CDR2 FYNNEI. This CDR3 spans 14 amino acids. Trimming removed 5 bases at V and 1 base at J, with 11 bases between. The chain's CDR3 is CASSIRGQNTEAFF. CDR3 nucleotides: TGTGCCAGCAGTATCCGAGGACAGAACACTGAAGCTTTCTTT.

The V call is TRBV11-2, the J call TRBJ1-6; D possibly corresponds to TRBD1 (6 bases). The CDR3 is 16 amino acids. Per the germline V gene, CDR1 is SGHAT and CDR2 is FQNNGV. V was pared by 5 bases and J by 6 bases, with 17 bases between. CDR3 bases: TGTGCCAGCAGCAGGGGGGGCCAGGGTGGTAATTCACCCCTCCACTTT. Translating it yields CASSRGGQGGNSPLHF.

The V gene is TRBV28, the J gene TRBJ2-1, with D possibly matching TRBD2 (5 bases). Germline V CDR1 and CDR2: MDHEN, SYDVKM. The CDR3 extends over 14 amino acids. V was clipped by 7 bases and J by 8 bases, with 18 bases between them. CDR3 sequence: CASTTGEWLHEQFF. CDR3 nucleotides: TGTGCCAGCACCACCGGGGAGTGGTTACATGAGCAGTTCTTC.

CDR3: CASSQNPGQDNSPLHF. The CDR3 DNA follows: TGTGCCAGCAGCCAGAACCCGGGACAGGATAATTCACCCCTCCACTTT. The J gene is TRBJ1-6, the V gene TRBV4-2; 8 nucleotides align to TRBD1. Trimming at V came to 3 bases and at J to 5 bases, leaving 6 bases not matched to a gene. The CDR3 consists of 16 residues. CDR1 is LGHNA, CDR2 YNFKEQ, per germline.

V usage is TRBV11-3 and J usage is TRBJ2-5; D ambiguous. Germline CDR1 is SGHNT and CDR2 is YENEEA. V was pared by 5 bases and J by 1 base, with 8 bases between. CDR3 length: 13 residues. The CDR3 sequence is CASSLRIQETQYF. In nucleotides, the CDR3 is TGTGCCAGCAGCCTGCGGATCCAAGAGACCCAGTACTTC.

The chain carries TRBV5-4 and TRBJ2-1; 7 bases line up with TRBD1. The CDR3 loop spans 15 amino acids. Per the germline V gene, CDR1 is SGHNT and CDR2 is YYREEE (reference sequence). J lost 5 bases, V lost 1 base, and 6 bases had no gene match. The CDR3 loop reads CASSLIWTGHNEQFF. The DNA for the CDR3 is TGTGCCAGCAGCTTGATCTGGACAGGTCACAATGAGCAGTTCTTC.

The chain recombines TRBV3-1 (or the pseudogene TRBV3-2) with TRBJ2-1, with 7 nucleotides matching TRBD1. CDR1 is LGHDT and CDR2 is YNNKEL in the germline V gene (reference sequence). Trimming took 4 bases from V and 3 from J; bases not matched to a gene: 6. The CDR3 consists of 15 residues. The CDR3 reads CASSPETGHYNEQFF. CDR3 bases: TGTGCCAGCAGCCCCGAGACAGGGCACTACAATGAGCAGTTCTTC.

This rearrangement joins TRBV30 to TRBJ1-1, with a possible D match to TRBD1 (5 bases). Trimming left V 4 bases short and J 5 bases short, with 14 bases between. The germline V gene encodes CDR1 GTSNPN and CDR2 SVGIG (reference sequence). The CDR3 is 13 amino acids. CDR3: CAWKPKGFTEAFF. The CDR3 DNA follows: TGTGCCTGGAAGCCCAAGGGGTTTACTGAAGCTTTCTTT.

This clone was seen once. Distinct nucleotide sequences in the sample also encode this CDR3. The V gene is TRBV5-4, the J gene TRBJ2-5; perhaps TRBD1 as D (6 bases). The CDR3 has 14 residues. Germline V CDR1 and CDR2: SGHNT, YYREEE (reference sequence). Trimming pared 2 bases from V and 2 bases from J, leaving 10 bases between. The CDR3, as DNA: TGTGCCAGCAGCTTACCTGGACAGCAAGAGACCCAGTACTTC. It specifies CASSLPGQQETQYF.

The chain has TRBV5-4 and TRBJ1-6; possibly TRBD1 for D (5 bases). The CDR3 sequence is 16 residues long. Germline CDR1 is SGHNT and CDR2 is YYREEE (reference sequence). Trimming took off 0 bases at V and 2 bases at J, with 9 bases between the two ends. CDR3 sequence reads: CASSLEAGTYNSPLHF. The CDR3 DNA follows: TGTGCCAGCAGCTTGGAGGCAGGGACCTATAATTCACCCCTCCACTTT.

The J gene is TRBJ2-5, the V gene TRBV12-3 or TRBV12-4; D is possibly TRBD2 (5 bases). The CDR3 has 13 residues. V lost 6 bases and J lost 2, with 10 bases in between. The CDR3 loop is CASRPGEQETQYF. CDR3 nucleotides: TGTGCCAGCAGGCCCGGGGAACAAGAGACCCAGTACTTC.

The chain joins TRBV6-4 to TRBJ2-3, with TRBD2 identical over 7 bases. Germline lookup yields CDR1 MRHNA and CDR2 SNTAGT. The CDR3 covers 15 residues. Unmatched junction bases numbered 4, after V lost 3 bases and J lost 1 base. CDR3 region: CASSERGLGTDTQYF. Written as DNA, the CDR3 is TGTGCCAGCAGTGAGCGGGGGTTGGGCACAGATACGCAGTATTTT.

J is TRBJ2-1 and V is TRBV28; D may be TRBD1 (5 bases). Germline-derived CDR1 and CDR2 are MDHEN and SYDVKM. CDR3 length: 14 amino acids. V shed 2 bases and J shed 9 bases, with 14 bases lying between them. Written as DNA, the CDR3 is TGTGCCAGCAGTTTACGTGGGGCCGTGGGTGAGCAGTTCTTC. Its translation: CASSLRGAVGEQFF.

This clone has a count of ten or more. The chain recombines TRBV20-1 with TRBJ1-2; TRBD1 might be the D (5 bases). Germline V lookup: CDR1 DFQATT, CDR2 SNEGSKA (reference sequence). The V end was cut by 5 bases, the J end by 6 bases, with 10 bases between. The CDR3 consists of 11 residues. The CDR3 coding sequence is TGCAGTGCTTCCCAGACAGATGGCTACACCTTC. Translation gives CSASQTDGYTF.

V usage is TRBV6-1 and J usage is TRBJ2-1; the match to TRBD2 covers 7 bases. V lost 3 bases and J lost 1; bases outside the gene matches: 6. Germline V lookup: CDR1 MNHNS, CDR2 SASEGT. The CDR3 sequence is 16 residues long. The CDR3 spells CASSELGRGSYNEQFF. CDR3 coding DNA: TGTGCCAGCAGTGAGCTTGGGCGGGGGTCCTACAATGAGCAGTTCTTC.

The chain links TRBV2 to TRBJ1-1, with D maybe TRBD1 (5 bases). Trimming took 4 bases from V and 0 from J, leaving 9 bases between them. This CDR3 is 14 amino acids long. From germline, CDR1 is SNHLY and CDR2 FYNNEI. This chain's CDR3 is CASSGTYMNTEAFF. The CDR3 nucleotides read TGTGCCAGCAGTGGGACATACATGAACACTGAAGCTTTCTTT. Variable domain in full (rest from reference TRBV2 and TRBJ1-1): EPEVTQTPSHQVTQMGQEVILRCVPISNHLYFYWYRQILGQKVEFLVSFYNNEISEKSEIFDDQFSVERPDGSNFTLKIRSTKLEDSAMYFCASSGTYMNTEAFFGQGTRLTVV.

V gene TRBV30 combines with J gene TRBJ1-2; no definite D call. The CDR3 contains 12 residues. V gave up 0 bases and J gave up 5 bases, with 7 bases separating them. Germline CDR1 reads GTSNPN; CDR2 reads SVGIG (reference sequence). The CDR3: CAWSVRGYGYTF. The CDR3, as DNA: TGTGCCTGGAGTGTACGAGGGTATGGCTACACCTTC.

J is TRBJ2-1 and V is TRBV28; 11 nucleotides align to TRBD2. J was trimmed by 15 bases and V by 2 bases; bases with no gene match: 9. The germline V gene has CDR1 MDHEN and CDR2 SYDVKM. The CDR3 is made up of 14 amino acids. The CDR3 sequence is CASSLGATSGGRFF. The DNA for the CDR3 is TGTGCCAGCAGTTTAGGGGCCACTAGCGGGGGACGGTTCTTC.

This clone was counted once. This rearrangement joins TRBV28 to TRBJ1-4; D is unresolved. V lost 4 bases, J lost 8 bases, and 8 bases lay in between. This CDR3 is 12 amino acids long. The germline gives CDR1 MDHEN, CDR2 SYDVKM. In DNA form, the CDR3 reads TGTGCCAGCAGTTCTGACACAGAAAAACTGTTTTTT. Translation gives CASSSDTEKLFF. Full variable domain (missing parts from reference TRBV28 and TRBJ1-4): DVKVTQSSRYLVKRTGEKVFLECVQDMDHENMFWYRQDPGLGLRLIYFSYDVKMKEKGDIPEGYSVSREKKERFSLILESASTNQTSMYLCASSSDTEKLFFGSGTQLSVL.

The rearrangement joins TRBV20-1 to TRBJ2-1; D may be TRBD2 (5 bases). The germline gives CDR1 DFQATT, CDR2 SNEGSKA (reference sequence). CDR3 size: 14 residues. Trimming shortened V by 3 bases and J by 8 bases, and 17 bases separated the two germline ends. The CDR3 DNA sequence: TGCAGTGCTAGTCCGGGCCCAGCGGAAGATGAGCAGTTCTTC. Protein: CSASPGPAEDEQFF.

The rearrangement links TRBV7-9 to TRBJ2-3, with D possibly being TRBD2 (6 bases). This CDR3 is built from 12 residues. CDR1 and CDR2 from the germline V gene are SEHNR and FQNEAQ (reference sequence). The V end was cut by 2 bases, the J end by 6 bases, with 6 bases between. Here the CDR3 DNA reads TGTGCCAGCAGCTTAACTAGCGATACGCAGTATTTT. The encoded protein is CASSLTSDTQYF.